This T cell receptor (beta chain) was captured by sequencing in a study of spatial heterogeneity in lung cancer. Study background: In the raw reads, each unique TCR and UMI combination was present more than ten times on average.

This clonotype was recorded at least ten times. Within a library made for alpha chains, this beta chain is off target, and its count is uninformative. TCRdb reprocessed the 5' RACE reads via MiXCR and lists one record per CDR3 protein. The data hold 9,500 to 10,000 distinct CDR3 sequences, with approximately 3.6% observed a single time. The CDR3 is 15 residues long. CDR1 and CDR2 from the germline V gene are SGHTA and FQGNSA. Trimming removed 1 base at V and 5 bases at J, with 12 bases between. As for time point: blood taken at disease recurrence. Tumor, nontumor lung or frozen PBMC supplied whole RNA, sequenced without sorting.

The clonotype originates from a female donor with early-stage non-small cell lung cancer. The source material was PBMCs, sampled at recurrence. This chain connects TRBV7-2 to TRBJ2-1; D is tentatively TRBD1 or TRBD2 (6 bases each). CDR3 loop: CASSLVWGADNEQFF. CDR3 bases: TGTGCCAGCAGCTTAGTTTGGGGGGCTGACAATGAGCAGTTCTTC.